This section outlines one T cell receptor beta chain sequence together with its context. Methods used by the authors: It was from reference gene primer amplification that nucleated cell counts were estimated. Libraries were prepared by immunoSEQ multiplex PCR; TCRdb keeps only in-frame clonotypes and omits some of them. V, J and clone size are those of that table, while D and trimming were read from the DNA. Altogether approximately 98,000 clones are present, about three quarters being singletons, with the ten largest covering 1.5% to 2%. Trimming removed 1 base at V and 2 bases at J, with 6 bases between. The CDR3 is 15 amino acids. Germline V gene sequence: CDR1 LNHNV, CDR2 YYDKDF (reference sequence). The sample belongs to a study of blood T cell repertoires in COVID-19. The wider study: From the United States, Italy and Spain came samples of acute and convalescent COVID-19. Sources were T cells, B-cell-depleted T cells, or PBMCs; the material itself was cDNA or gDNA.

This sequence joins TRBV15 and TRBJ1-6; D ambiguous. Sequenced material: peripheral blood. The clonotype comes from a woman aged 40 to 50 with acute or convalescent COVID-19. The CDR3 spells CATSRVQAYNSPLHF. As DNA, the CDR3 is TGTGCCACCAGCAGAGTACAAGCCTATAATTCACCCCTCCACTTT.